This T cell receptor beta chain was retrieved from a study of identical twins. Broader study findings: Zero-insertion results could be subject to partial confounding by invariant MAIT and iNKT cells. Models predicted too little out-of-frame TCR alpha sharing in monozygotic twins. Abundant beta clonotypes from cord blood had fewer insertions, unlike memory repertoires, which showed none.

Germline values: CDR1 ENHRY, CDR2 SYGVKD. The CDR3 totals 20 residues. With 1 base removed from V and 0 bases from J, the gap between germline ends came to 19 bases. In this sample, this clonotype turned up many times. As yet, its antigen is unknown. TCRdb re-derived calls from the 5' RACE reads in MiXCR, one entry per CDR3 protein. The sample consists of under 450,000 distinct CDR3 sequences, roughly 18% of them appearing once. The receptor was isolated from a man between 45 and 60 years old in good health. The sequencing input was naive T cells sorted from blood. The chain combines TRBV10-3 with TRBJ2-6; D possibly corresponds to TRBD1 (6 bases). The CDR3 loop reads CAISEWGHQGTLSGANVLTF. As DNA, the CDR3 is TGTGCCATCAGTGAGTGGGGACATCAGGGAACACTCTCTGGGGCCAACGTCCTGACTTTC.